This entry concerns a single T cell receptor (beta chain). Its cognate antigen is unknown. The CDR3 has 15 residues. V lost 4 bases and J lost 4; bases outside the gene matches: 9. The germline V gene encodes CDR1 SGHNT and CDR2 YYREEE (reference sequence). Sequencing used immunoSEQ multiplex PCR; TCRdb keeps in-frame clones, though not all of them. The data hold around 67,000 clones, with 80% to 85% observed a single time. This sample is part of a study of OX40 agonist ivuxolimab in advanced cancers. Study-wide background: Patients received ivuxolimab, an agonistic anti-OX40 (CD134) antibody.

Study findings and constraints: Expanded clones were, on average, more numerous among CD8+ T cells than CD4+. Low normalized clonal expansion also occurred in some nonresponding patients.

The J gene is TRBJ2-7, the V gene TRBV5-4, with TRBD1 matching 9 bases. The TCR comes from an adult with an advanced solid tumor such as melanoma, head and neck, liver or kidney cancer. Sequences were derived from CD4+ or CD8+ T cells sorted from blood, sampled in a trial of the OX40 agonist ivuxolimab. CDR3 nucleotides: TGTGCCAGCAGCCTTCGGGACAGGGTATTGTACGAGCAGTACTTC. Encoded protein: CASSLRDRVLYEQYF.